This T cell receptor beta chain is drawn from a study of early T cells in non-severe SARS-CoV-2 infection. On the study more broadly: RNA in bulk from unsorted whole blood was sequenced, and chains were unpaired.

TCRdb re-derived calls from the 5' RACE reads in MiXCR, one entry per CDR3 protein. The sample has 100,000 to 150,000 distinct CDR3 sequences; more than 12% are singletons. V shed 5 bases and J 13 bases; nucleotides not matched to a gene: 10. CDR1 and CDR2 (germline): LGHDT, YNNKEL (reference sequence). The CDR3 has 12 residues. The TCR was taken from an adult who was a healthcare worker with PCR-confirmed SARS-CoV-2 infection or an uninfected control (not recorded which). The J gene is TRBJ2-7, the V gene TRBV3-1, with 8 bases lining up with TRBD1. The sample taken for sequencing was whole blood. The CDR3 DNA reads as TGTGCCAGCAGCTCTTCGACAGGGGTCGTCTACTTC. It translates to CASSSSTGVVYF.